This T cell receptor (beta chain) was identified in a study of blood T cell repertoires in COVID-19. Seattle cases were enrolled at active infection and followed longitudinally. Assay: immunoSEQ multiplex PCR; the TCRdb copy retains only in-frame clones and omits some. Here the sample spans a few hundred thousand clones, about nine tenths being singletons. This receptor was taken from a woman in her thirties with COVID-19, enrolled during active disease. Source material: peripheral blood.

The CDR3 reads CSAGGGSGNQPQHF. The CDR3 DNA reads TGCAGCGCCGGGGGGGGATCGGGCAATCAGCCCCAGCATTTT. This rearrangement joins TRBV29-1 to TRBJ1-5, with D possibly TRBD1 on 5 matching bases. CDR1 and CDR2 from the germline V gene are SQVTM and ANQGSEA. The CDR3 runs 14 residues. V was trimmed by 7 bases and J by 2 bases, leaving 15 bases between them.